These 20 T cell receptor beta chains originate from one sample sequenced in a study of immune evolution from preneoplasia to lung adenocarcinoma. Libraries were prepared by immunoSEQ multiplex PCR; TCRdb keeps only in-frame clonotypes and omits some of them. The sample comprises approximately 2,500 clones, around 84% of which are singletons, and 5% to 6.5% rests with the top ten. What was sequenced was FFPE invasive lung adenocarcinoma tissue. All receptors derive from a person in their sixties or seventies with invasive lung adenocarcinoma.

The chain couples TRBV7-2 to TRBJ2-1; TRBD2 aligns across 13 bases. Germline assignment: CDR1 SGHTA and CDR2 FQGNSA. V was pared by 1 base and J by 0 bases, with 6 bases of the junction left unmatched. The CDR3 length is 19 residues. The CDR3 sequence is CASSLGWTSGGSSYNEQFF. CDR3 sequence (DNA): TGTGCCAGCAGCTTAGGTTGGACTAGCGGGGGCAGCTCCTACAATGAGCAGTTCTTC.

The V and J genes are TRBV29-1 and TRBJ2-5; 8 bases align to TRBD2. This CDR3 contains 13 residues. The V and J ends lost 7 bases and 4 bases, in that order; junction bases with no gene match: 8. Per the germline V gene, CDR1 is SQVTM and CDR2 is ANQGSEA. For the CDR3, the DNA is TGCAGCGCTTACGGGGGGGCCGGAGAGACCCAGTACTTC. Encoded protein: CSAYGGAGETQYF.

Details on this clone: An end of the junction differs from the germline gene, which may be a read error. The chain joins TRBV28 to TRBJ1-2; no clear D gene. Germline V gene lookup returns CDR1 MDHEN and CDR2 SYDVKM. The CDR3 covers 13 residues. CDR3 amino acids: CVSSFSKSYGYTF. The CDR3 DNA reads as TGTGTCAGCAGTTTTTCGAAGTCCTATGGCTACACCTTC.

This clone came up once. The chain uses TRBV30 and TRBJ2-5; D not certain. This CDR3 contains 12 residues. The V end lost 0 bases, the J end lost 2 bases, and 4 bases lay between the germline ends. Per germline, CDR1 GTSNPN and CDR2 SVGIG (reference sequence). CDR3 DNA sequence: TGTGCCTGGAGTGTTTGGCAAGAGACCCAGTACTTC. This gives the protein CAWSVWQETQYF. Full variable domain (remainder filled in from reference TRBV30 and TRBJ2-5): SQTIHQWPATLVQPVGSPLSLECTVEGTSNPNLYWYRQAAGRGLQLLFYSVGIGQISSEVPQNLSASRPQDRQFILSSKKLLLSDSGFYLCAWSVWQETQYFGPGTRLLVL.

The chain couples TRBV5-6 to TRBJ2-2; 11 positions match TRBD1. The junction had 6 bases not matched to a gene; V was cut back by 4 bases and J by 4 bases. This CDR3 has 16 amino acids. Germline loops: CDR1 SGHDT, CDR2 YYEEEE. CDR3 protein: CASSRGTGGSTGELFF. The CDR3 nucleotides read TGTGCCAGCAGCAGGGGGACAGGGGGTAGCACCGGGGAGCTGTTTTTT.

This sequence joins TRBV30 and TRBJ2-1; 7 nucleotides align to TRBD1. Trimming took 4 bases from V and 8 from J; bases not matched to a gene: 8. The CDR3 is made up of 13 amino acids. Germline values: CDR1 GTSNPN, CDR2 SVGIG (reference sequence). The CDR3 loop reads CAWTPDRDDEQFF. In DNA, the CDR3 is TGTGCCTGGACCCCTGACAGGGACGATGAGCAGTTCTTC.

In this sample, this clone turned up once. The CDR3 loop reads CASSLGGVQPQHF. CDR3 DNA sequence: TGTGCCAGCAGTTTGGGTGGGGTTCAGCCCCAGCATTTT. The chain couples TRBV28 to TRBJ1-5; D call uncertain. V was pared by 3 bases and J by 6 bases, with 9 bases between. Germline loops: CDR1 MDHEN, CDR2 SYDVKM. This CDR3 region has 13 residues. Using reference TRBV28 and TRBJ1-5 for the parts outside the CDR3, the full variable domain is DVKVTQSSRYLVKRTGEKVFLECVQDMDHENMFWYRQDPGLGLRLIYFSYDVKMKEKGDIPEGYSVSREKKERFSLILESASTNQTSMYLCASSLGGVQPQHFGDGTRLSIL.

The chain combines TRBV28 with TRBJ2-1, with TRBD2 matching over 10 bases. V shed 7 bases, J shed 12 bases, and the junction held 6 bases outside the gene matches. Per the germline V gene, CDR1 is MDHEN and CDR2 is SYDVKM. The CDR3 contains 12 residues. Here the CDR3 reads CASNIGTSAQFF. For the CDR3, the DNA is TGTGCCAGCAATATTGGGACTAGCGCGCAGTTCTTC.

This clone was seen only a few times. This chain links TRBV6-1 with TRBJ2-1; the match to TRBD2 covers 7 bases. J was trimmed by 3 bases and V by 4 bases; bases with no gene match: 6. The length of the CDR3 is 15 residues. Germline CDR1 reads MNHNS; CDR2 reads SASEGT. This CDR3 reads CASSVDSGYYNEQFF. In DNA form, the CDR3 reads TGTGCCAGCAGTGTTGATAGCGGGTACTACAATGAGCAGTTCTTC.

The CDR3 coding sequence is TGTGCCAGCTCGCTCAGGGGTGGGAATAATTCACCCCTCCACTTT. This translates into CASSLRGGNNSPLHF. J is TRBJ1-6 and V is TRBV18, with a tentative D call TRBD1 (6 bases). The CDR3 is 15 amino acids. Germline lookup yields CDR1 KGHSH and CDR2 LQKENI. Trimming left V 6 bases short and J 5 bases short, with 14 bases between.

This chain joins TRBV21-1 and TRBJ2-7; the table assigns TRBD2, which was not confirmed against the DNA. TRBV21-1 is described as a pseudogene. CDR3 length: 17 residues. CDR3 protein: CASSNSEGGARSYEQYF. The CDR3 DNA sequence: TGTGCCAGCAGCAACTCAGAAGGGGGGGCCCGCTCCTACGAGCAGTACTTC.

This chain links TRBV28 with TRBJ1-1; D call uncertain. The V end lost 7 bases, the J end lost 5 bases, and 11 bases lay between the germline ends. The CDR3 has 12 amino acids. The germline CDR1 and CDR2 sequences are MDHEN and SYDVKM. The CDR3 protein is CASISSVTEAFF. The CDR3 DNA reads as TGTGCCAGCATCTCCTCGGTGACTGAAGCTTTCTTT.

There are a few counts of this clone. V gene TRBV7-9 combines with J gene TRBJ2-3; 7 nucleotides agree with TRBD2. This CDR3 has 19 amino acids. Germline V lookup: CDR1 SEHNR, CDR2 FQNEAQ (reference sequence). Trimming cost V 5 bases and J 0 bases; bases outside gene matches: 17. Here the CDR3 DNA reads TGTGCCAGCAGCCGGGGGGACGGGGTACGGGGAGCTAGCACAGATACGCAGTATTTT. This codes for CASSRGDGVRGASTDTQYF.

This clone was counted between two and nine times. The chain recombines TRBV5-5 with TRBJ2-7; weak D call: TRBD1 (6 bases). CDR1 is SGHKS and CDR2 is YYEKEE in the germline V gene (reference sequence). The V end was cut by 2 bases, the J end by 5 bases, with 14 bases between. The CDR3 length is 14 residues. The CDR3 nucleotides are TGTGCCAGCAGCTTCATGGCAGGGGTCAACGAGCAGTACTTC. It is translated as CASSFMAGVNEQYF.

J is TRBJ1-5 and V is TRBV21-1. TRBV21-1 is a listed pseudogene. This CDR3 is 13 amino acids long. The CDR3 spells CASSTTGNQPQHF. The CDR3 DNA reads TGTGCCAGCAGCACCACGGGCAATCAGCCCCAGCATTTT.

The rearrangement joins TRBV10-1 to TRBJ1-3, with D tentatively TRBD1 (5 bases). The CDR3 contains 15 residues. V was pared by 7 bases and J by 4 bases, with 17 bases between. Germline CDR1 WNHNN, CDR2 SYGVQD (reference sequence). The CDR3 DNA follows: TGCGCCAGCAACCTAGGCGGGGGGGTAGGAAACACCATATATTTT. Protein product: CASNLGGGVGNTIYF.

The V and J genes are TRBV29-1 and TRBJ2-3; 7 bases are a match to TRBD1. The CDR3 loop spans 15 amino acids. The germline V gene has CDR1 SQVTM and CDR2 ANQGSEA. V dropped 5 bases and J dropped 1; count of bases not matched to a gene: 9. CDR3 sequence: CSVQTRQGRTDTQYF. The CDR3 nucleotides read TGCAGCGTTCAAACCCGACAGGGCCGCACAGATACGCAGTATTTT.

This clone came up once. The chain joins TRBV2 to TRBJ2-1; D gene uncertain. Germline V gene lookup returns CDR1 SNHLY and CDR2 FYNNEI. CDR3 length: 13 residues. V gave up 5 bases and J gave up 0 bases, with 5 bases separating them. The CDR3 sequence: CASSLNSYNEQFF. CDR3 nucleotide sequence: TGTGCCAGCAGTCTCAACTCCTACAATGAGCAGTTCTTC. The full variable domain, in which reference TRBV2 and TRBJ2-1 provide the parts outside the CDR3, is EPEVTQTPSHQVTQMGQEVILRCVPISNHLYFYWYRQILGQKVEFLVSFYNNEISEKSEIFDDQFSVERPDGSNFTLKIRSTKLEDSAMYFCASSLNSYNEQFFGPGTRLTVL.

The DNA for the CDR3 is TGTGCCAGCAGCCCCTGGGCTAATGAAAAACTGTTTTTT. Protein: CASSPWANEKLFF. The V call is TRBV14, the J call TRBJ1-4; D is uncertain. This CDR3 is 13 amino acids long. V shed 4 bases and J shed 3 bases, with 6 bases lying between them. In germline, CDR1 is SGHDN, CDR2 FVKESK.

V gene TRBV29-1 combines with J gene TRBJ1-1; D possibly corresponds to TRBD1 (6 bases). CDR1 SQVTM and CDR2 ANQGSEA come from the germline V gene. This CDR3 comprises 11 residues. Deletions cut 4 bases from V and 4 bases from J, with 7 bases between. The CDR3 here is CSVVQGTEAFF. CDR3 nucleotides: TGCAGCGTTGTACAGGGCACTGAAGCTTTCTTT.